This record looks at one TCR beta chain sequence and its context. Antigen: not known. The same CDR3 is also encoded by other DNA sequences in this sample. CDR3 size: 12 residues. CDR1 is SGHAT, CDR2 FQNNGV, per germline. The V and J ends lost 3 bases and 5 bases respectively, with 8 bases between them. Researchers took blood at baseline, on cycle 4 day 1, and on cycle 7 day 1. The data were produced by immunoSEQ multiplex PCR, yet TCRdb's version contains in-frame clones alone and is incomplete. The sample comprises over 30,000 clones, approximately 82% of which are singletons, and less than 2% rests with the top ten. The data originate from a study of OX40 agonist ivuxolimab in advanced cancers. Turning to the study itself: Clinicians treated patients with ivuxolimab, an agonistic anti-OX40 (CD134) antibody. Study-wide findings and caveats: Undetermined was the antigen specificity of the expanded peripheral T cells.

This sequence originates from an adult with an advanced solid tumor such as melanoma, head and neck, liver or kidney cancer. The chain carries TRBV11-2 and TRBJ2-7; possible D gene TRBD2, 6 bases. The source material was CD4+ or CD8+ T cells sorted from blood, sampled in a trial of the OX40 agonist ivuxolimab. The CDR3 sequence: CASSLGGNEQYF. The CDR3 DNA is TGTGCCAGCAGCTTGGGAGGTAACGAGCAGTACTTC.